This entry lists 26 T cell receptor beta chains sequenced from one sample in a study of regulatory T cells in long-lasting Graves disease. For TCR beta, libraries came from iRepertoire HTBI primers and Arm-PCR of CDR3 regions. TCRdb used MiXCR to reprocess the multiplex PCR reads, holding one entry per CDR3 protein. Of some 420,000 distinct CDR3 sequences in the sample, roughly 23% were seen once. Time point indicated: persistent/refractory GD, antithyroid drugs over 5 years with positive TRAb. PBMC RNA was the source of the TCR library. The sequenced sample was peripheral blood mononuclear cells (PBMCs), obtained when the disease was refractory, from a patient treated with antithyroid drugs. The receptors stem from a female donor with Graves disease.

Worth noting for this clonotype: Just one base apart from a much larger clone, this may be a read error. J is TRBJ2-7 and V is TRBV6-2 or TRBV6-3; D is ambiguous. The V end was cut by 2 bases, the J end by 4 bases, with 15 bases between. The CDR3 totals 15 residues. From germline, CDR1 is MNHEY and CDR2 SVGEGT. The CDR3 protein is CASSYGWIASYEQYF. As DNA, the CDR3 is TGTGCCAGCAGTTACGGGTGGATAGCTTCTTACGAGCAGTACTTC.

The chain links TRBV18 to TRBJ2-3; D unclear. V lost 0 bases and J lost 6, with 7 bases in between. Germline-derived CDR1 and CDR2 are KGHSH and LQKENI. CDR3 length: 13 residues. CDR3 residues: CASSPPGADTQYF. The CDR3 DNA follows: TGTGCCAGCTCACCACCAGGCGCTGATACGCAGTATTTT.

Concerning this clonotype itself: This may stem from a read error, because a much larger clone lies one nucleotide away. The V call is TRBV20-1, the J call TRBJ1-5, with D unresolved. Germline V gene lookup returns CDR1 DFQATT and CDR2 SNEGSKA (reference sequence). CDR3 length: 15 amino acids. Deletions cut 6 bases from V and 6 bases from J, with 21 bases between. CDR3 residues: CSAIRETGRGQPQHF. Here the CDR3 DNA reads TGCAGTGCAATAAGGGAGACGGGTCGGGGTCAGCCCCAGCATTTT.

The rearrangement uses TRBV3-1 and TRBJ1-1, with D possibly matching TRBD1 (5 bases). V lost 0 bases and J 4 bases, leaving 9 bases between the germline ends. CDR1 LGHDT and CDR2 YNNKEL come from the germline V gene (reference sequence). This CDR3 has 14 amino acids. This CDR3 is CASSQEGGVTEAFF. Here the CDR3 DNA reads TGTGCCAGCAGCCAAGAGGGGGGTGTCACTGAAGCTTTCTTT.

This clonotype was seen a few times. The V call is TRBV29-1, the J call TRBJ2-5; D perhaps matches TRBD2 (5 bases). The germline gives CDR1 SQVTM, CDR2 ANQGSEA. With 2 bases removed from V and 5 bases from J, the gap between germline ends came to 18 bases. This CDR3 is 15 amino acids long. CDR3 nucleotides: TGCAGCGTTGAATGGGTGGCGGGTAGCCGTGAGACCCAGTACTTC. Translating it yields CSVEWVAGSRETQYF.

This clonotype was seen a handful of times. The gene calls are TRBV24-1 and TRBJ1-1; tentatively, D is TRBD1 (6 bases). The CDR3 is 13 residues long. Germline V gene lookup returns CDR1 KGHDR and CDR2 SFDVKD. Trimming removed 5 bases from V and 4 bases from J, with 10 bases in between. DNA for the CDR3: TGTGCCACCAGTGGGGGGGCGCCCACTGAAGCTTTCTTT. This encodes CATSGGAPTEAFF.

This clonotype was observed many times. The J gene is TRBJ1-5, the V gene TRBV7-2; possible D gene TRBD1, 5 bases. Trimming pared 5 bases from V and 9 bases from J, leaving 17 bases between. Germline CDR1 reads SGHTA; CDR2 reads FQGNSA. This CDR3 spans 14 amino acids. Here the CDR3 DNA reads TGTGCCAGCAGCCCGGGACGGGGGAGGAGGCCCCAGCATTTT. Its translation: CASSPGRGRRPQHF.

The chain links TRBV20-1 to TRBJ2-5, with 11 bases matching TRBD2. The DNA end is a closer match to TRBJ2-1, so the J assignment may be wrong. CDR1 and CDR2 (germline): DFQATT, SNEGSKA (reference sequence). There are 15 residues in the CDR3. CDR3 loop: CSARDTSGGIREQFF. The CDR3 nucleotides read TGCAGTGCTAGAGATACTAGCGGGGGCATCAGGGAGCAGTTCTTC.

This clonotype was seen a handful of times. This chain uses TRBV5-1 with TRBJ2-7; a possible D gene is TRBD1 (6 bases). The CDR3 is made up of 14 amino acids. Germline V gene sequence: CDR1 SGHRS, CDR2 YFSETQ. V gave up 4 bases and J gave up 1 base, with 12 bases separating them. The CDR3 protein is CASSRRTDSYEQYF. As DNA, the CDR3 is TGCGCCAGCAGCAGAAGGACAGATTCCTACGAGCAGTACTTC.

The sample holds many counts of this clonotype. The junction departs from the called germline gene at one end, perhaps through a read error. This chain joins TRBV5-1 and TRBJ2-7; 11 bases map to TRBD1. CDR1 is SGHRS, CDR2 YFSETQ, per germline. The CDR3 sequence is 14 residues long. CDR3 sequence (DNA): TGTGCCAGCAGTCGGACAGGGGGCACCTACGAGCAGTACTTC. This sequence encodes CASSRTGGTYEQYF.

In its sample, this clonotype was seen once. V gene TRBV5-1 combines with J gene TRBJ1-4; 8 positions match TRBD1. Trimming cost V 4 bases and J 5 bases; bases outside gene matches: 4. The CDR3 loop spans 14 amino acids. Germline CDR1 reads SGHRS; CDR2 reads YFSETQ. The CDR3 region is CASSLRGLNEKLFF. DNA of the CDR3: TGCGCCAGCAGCCTCAGGGGGCTGAATGAAAAACTGTTTTTT.

This clonotype was picked up a small number of times. V is TRBV2 and J is TRBJ1-2, with D unclear. Per germline, CDR1 SNHLY and CDR2 FYNNEI. Trimming left V 5 bases short and J 5 bases short, with 3 bases between. The CDR3 loop spans 10 amino acids. The CDR3 reads CASSYYGYTF. The CDR3, as DNA: TGTGCCAGCAGTTATTATGGCTACACCTTC.

This clonotype has at least ten counts. The chain recombines TRBV20-1 with TRBJ2-7; unclear D gene. In germline, CDR1 is DFQATT, CDR2 SNEGSKA (reference sequence). V lost 1 base and J 2 bases, leaving 6 bases between the germline ends. The CDR3 contains 12 residues. The CDR3 here is CSARGVTYEQYF. The CDR3 DNA follows: TGCAGTGCTAGAGGGGTGACCTACGAGCAGTACTTC.

This clonotype came up a few times. The gene calls are TRBV6-1 and TRBJ2-7, with 10 bases fitting TRBD2. Losses at the gene ends were 10 bases for V and 1 base for J; bases not matched to a gene: 4. The germline V gene encodes CDR1 MNHNS and CDR2 SASEGT. The CDR3 has 13 amino acids. The CDR3 DNA reads as TGTGCCATCCTAGCGGGAGCTTCCTACGAGCAGTACTTC. This encodes CAILAGASYEQYF.

The chain is built from TRBV24-1 and TRBJ2-2, with D possibly being TRBD2 (6 bases). Trimming removed 9 bases from V and 0 bases from J, with 7 bases in between. The CDR3 has 13 amino acids. Germline V gene data show CDR1 as KGHDR and CDR2 as SFDVKD. As DNA, the CDR3 is TGTGCCACCGGGGGGACGAACACCGGGGAGCTGTTTTTT. It translates to CATGGTNTGELFF.

Comment on this clonotype: A read error is possible here, since a much larger clone lies one base away. The chain combines TRBV3-1 with TRBJ1-1; a weak D match, TRBD1 (5 bases). Looked up from germline, CDR1 is LGHDT and CDR2 is YNNKEL (reference sequence). The CDR3 has 14 residues. Trimming stripped 6 bases from V and 1 base from J, with 12 bases between. The CDR3 protein is CASRHGGKNTEAFF. The CDR3 bases are TGTGCCAGCAGACACGGGGGGAAGAACACTGAAGCTTTCTTT.

CDR3 sequence: CASSVSPGQGVSGYTF. The CDR3 region has the DNA TGTGCCAGCAGTGTTTCTCCGGGACAGGGGGTTTCTGGCTACACCTTC. The V call is TRBV2, the J call TRBJ1-2, with 11 positions matching TRBD1. Unmatched junction bases numbered 11, after V lost 4 bases and J lost 7 bases. The CDR3 extends over 16 amino acids. Germline CDR1 and CDR2: SNHLY and FYNNEI.

This clonotype was detected only a few times. A read error is the likely source, as a far larger clone sits one nucleotide away. This chain joins TRBV6-2 or TRBV6-3 and TRBJ2-6, with D tentatively TRBD2 (6 bases). Looked up from germline, CDR1 is MNHEY and CDR2 is SVGEGT. CDR3 length equals 16 residues. The CDR3 DNA reads TGTGCCAGCAGTTACTCAGGCGGGACTGGGGCCAACGTCCTGGCTTTC. Translating it yields CASSYSGGTGANVLAF.

This clonotype has a count of ten or more. V gene TRBV7-2 combines with J gene TRBJ1-2, with D maybe TRBD1 (5 bases). Germline loops: CDR1 SGHTA, CDR2 FQGNSA. Trimming took 6 bases from V and 4 from J, leaving 15 bases between them. This CDR3 is 14 amino acids long. CDR3 sequence (DNA): TGTGCCAGCAGGACACAGAGAGACAGCTATGGCTACACCTTC. Protein sequence: CASRTQRDSYGYTF. Drawing the rest from reference TRBV7-2 and TRBJ1-2, the complete variable domain is GAGVSQSPSNKVTEKGKDVELRCDPISGHTALYWYRQSLGQGLEFLIYFQGNSAPDKSGLPSDRFSAERTGGSVSTLTIQRTQQEDSAVYLCASRTQRDSYGYTFGSGTRLTVV.

This clonotype was counted at least ten times. The V and J genes are TRBV7-2 and TRBJ2-7; possibly TRBD1 for D (5 bases). V gave up 5 bases and J gave up 2 bases, with 10 bases separating them. CDR1 is SGHTA, CDR2 FQGNSA, per germline. The CDR3 contains 13 residues. The CDR3 reads CASSHGRAYEQYF. CDR3 bases: TGTGCCAGCAGCCACGGCAGGGCCTACGAGCAGTACTTC.

In this sample, this clonotype turned up many times. J is TRBJ1-4 and V is TRBV6-9, with D perhaps matching TRBD1 (5 bases). The CDR3 has 14 amino acids. The germline V gene encodes CDR1 MNHGY and CDR2 SVAAGI. The V end lost 3 bases, the J end lost 8 bases, and 13 bases lay between the germline ends. The DNA for the CDR3 is TGTGCCAGCAGTTACGGGGAGGGGAACGAAAAACTGTTTTTT. This gives the protein CASSYGEGNEKLFF.

The CDR3 coding sequence is TGCGCCAGCAGCCAAGTAAACGAAGCTTTCTTT. As protein: CASSQVNEAFF. The chain employs TRBV4-1 and TRBJ1-1; D call uncertain. Trimming removed 1 base at V and 8 bases at J, with 5 bases between. Germline V CDR1 and CDR2: MGHRA, YSYEKL. The CDR3 covers 11 residues.

This chain connects TRBV5-4 to TRBJ2-5, with D perhaps TRBD1 or TRBD2 (5 bases each). Looked up from germline, CDR1 is SGHNT and CDR2 is YYREEE (reference sequence). Trimming removed 4 bases from V and 7 bases from J, with 23 bases in between. CDR3 size: 16 residues. This chain's CDR3 is CASSLTNRDPHGTQYF. For the CDR3, the DNA is TGTGCCAGCAGCCTAACCAACCGGGACCCCCATGGGACCCAGTACTTC.

This clonotype showed up just a few times. The chain is built from TRBV11-1 and TRBJ2-7, with D perhaps being TRBD1 or TRBD2 (5 bases each). The germline V gene has CDR1 SGHAT and CDR2 FQDESV (reference sequence). V lost 2 bases and J 2 bases, leaving 16 bases between the germline ends. The length of the CDR3 is 16 residues. CDR3 nucleotides: TGTGCCAGCAGCTTACCAGCAGGGAGATTGACCTACGAGCAGTACTTC. Encoded protein: CASSLPAGRLTYEQYF.

This clonotype appeared many times. This chain links TRBV12-3 or TRBV12-4 with TRBJ1-5; D unclear. Trimming pared 0 bases from V and 2 bases from J, leaving 11 bases between. The CDR3 contains 16 residues. The CDR3 reads CASSLARGFGNQPQHF. The CDR3 region has the DNA TGTGCCAGCAGTTTAGCGCGGGGTTTCGGCAATCAGCCCCAGCATTTT.

CDR3 DNA sequence: TGTGCCAGCACCCAGGACGGTTATAGCAATCAGCCCCAGCATTTT. Translation gives CASTQDGYSNQPQHF. This chain joins TRBV7-9 and TRBJ1-5; unclear D gene. V lost 7 bases and J 0 bases, leaving 13 bases between the germline ends. The CDR3 runs to 15 residues. Germline-derived CDR1 and CDR2 are SEHNR and FQNEAQ (reference sequence).